This TCR beta chain was recovered during a study of T cells expressing NK-cell markers. The CDR3 spans 13 residues. The V gene's germline CDR1 is SGHTA and CDR2 FQGTGA. After re-calling the 5' RACE reads, TCRdb lists one entry per CDR3 protein, DNA absent. In all, the sample yields a few hundred thousand distinct CDR3 sequences. The chain combines TRBV7-3 with TRBJ2-7; TCRdb picks TRBD2, but there is no DNA to check that call. This TCR was sampled from a man between 18 and 29 years old in good health. What was sequenced was blood T cells: a sorted CD56 or NKG2C T cell subset, CD4+ or CD8+ T cells, or bulk PBMC T cells (not recorded which). CDR3: CASSLDFSYEQYF.